This entry features one T cell receptor (beta chain) sequence. Its specificity is not known. These data come from a study of OX40 agonist ivuxolimab in advanced cancers. At the level of the study: Partial responses were achieved by three patients, of whom one had hepatocellular carcinoma and two had cutaneous melanoma.

Unmatched junction bases numbered 15, after V lost 6 bases and J lost 0 bases. Per the germline V gene, CDR1 is MDHEN and CDR2 is SYDVKM. This CDR3 contains 18 residues. Notes on the study in general: By week 6 at 0.1 to 3.0 mg/kg, blood CD4+ and CD8+ T cells had expanded clonally. On average, a greater number of expanded clones characterised CD8+ T cells relative to CD4+.

Method: immunoSEQ multiplex PCR; TCRdb's copy keeps in-frame clones and lacks some. The sample yields fewer than 50,000 clones, about four fifths seen once. The timepoints at which blood was sampled were baseline, cycle 4 day 1, and cycle 7 day 1. The TCR originated in an adult with an advanced solid tumor such as melanoma, head and neck, liver or kidney cancer. This specimen was CD4+ or CD8+ T cells sorted from blood, taken in a trial of the OX40 agonist ivuxolimab. The V call is TRBV28, the J call TRBJ2-7; 9 nucleotides align to TRBD2. Here the CDR3 reads CASSWGSGSPYSSYEQYF. Here the CDR3 DNA reads TGTGCCAGCAGCTGGGGTAGCGGGAGCCCGTATAGCTCCTACGAGCAGTACTTC.